Following are 18 T cell receptor beta chains from one sample sequenced in a study of blood T cell repertoires in COVID-19. Profiling relied on immunoSEQ multiplex PCR, and the TCRdb table lists in-frame clones only, not all of them. Seen here are some 380,000 clones, 90% observed once, and the top ten hold roughly 6.8%. Sequenced sample: peripheral blood. Source of these receptors: a man aged 18 to 29 with active or convalescent COVID-19.

The rearrangement links TRBV12-5 to TRBJ2-2; 7 bases map to TRBD1. J gave up 1 base and V 6 bases, and 8 bases lay outside the gene matches. The CDR3 is made up of 16 amino acids. Germline CDR1 is LGHNT and CDR2 is FRNRAP. The CDR3 sequence: CASGSLRDRNTGELFF. The CDR3 DNA reads TGTGCTAGTGGCTCTCTCCGGGACAGGAACACCGGGGAGCTGTTTTTT.

J is TRBJ2-3 and V is TRBV14; D is possibly TRBD1 (5 bases). Trimming took off 5 bases at V and 0 bases at J, with 12 bases between the two ends. The CDR3 totals 15 residues. Germline lookup yields CDR1 SGHDN and CDR2 FVKESK. In DNA form, the CDR3 reads TGTGCCAGCAGCAAGGGGATAGCTAGCACAGATACGCAGTATTTT. It yields the protein CASSKGIASTDTQYF.

In its sample, this clone was seen a few times. This chain uses TRBV6-5 with TRBJ2-7, with D possibly being TRBD2 (6 bases). Trimming pared 5 bases from V and 5 bases from J, leaving 19 bases between. Germline-derived CDR1 and CDR2 are MNHEY and SVGAGI. The CDR3 is 15 amino acids. The CDR3 DNA reads TGTGCCAGCAGTAAGGGCCGGGAGTCGGGGCACGAGCAGTACTTC. It codes for CASSKGRESGHEQYF.

The V and J genes are TRBV18 and TRBJ1-1; D is perhaps TRBD1 (6 bases). The CDR3 has 14 amino acids. From germline, CDR1 is KGHSH and CDR2 LQKENI. Trimming cost V 11 bases and J 7 bases, with 23 bases left between them. CDR3 loop: CASGGPRDTSEAFF. The CDR3 DNA reads as TGTGCCTCAGGAGGCCCGAGGGACACAAGTGAAGCTTTCTTT.

This clone was observed a few times. The gene calls are TRBV11-2 and TRBJ2-2, with a possible D match to TRBD2 (5 bases). V lost 5 bases to trimming and J lost 1 base, with 5 bases between them. This CDR3 region has 13 residues. From germline, CDR1 is SGHAT and CDR2 FQNNGV. As DNA, the CDR3 is TGTGCCAGCAGCCGGGAGAACACCGGGGAGCTGTTTTTT. Its translation: CASSRENTGELFF. The variable domain in full, completed from reference TRBV11-2 and TRBJ2-2, reads EAGVAQSPRYKIIEKRQSVAFWCNPISGHATLYWYQQILGQGPKLLIQFQNNGVVDDSQLPKDRFSAERLKGVDSTLKIQPAKLEDSAVYLCASSRENTGELFFGEGSRLTVL.

This clone was found once. V and J are TRBV7-2 and TRBJ2-1, with a weak D call TRBD2 (6 bases). The V and J ends lost 0 bases and 9 bases respectively, with 15 bases between them. The CDR3 totals 15 residues. Germline CDR1 reads SGHTA; CDR2 reads FQGNSA. The CDR3 region is CASSLATGSWSEQFF. The DNA for the CDR3 is TGTGCCAGCAGCTTAGCGACCGGGAGTTGGAGTGAGCAGTTCTTC.

The CDR3 loop reads CASSPSGNNEQFF. CDR3 in DNA: TGTGCCAGCAGTCCCTCAGGAAACAATGAGCAGTTCTTC. This chain links TRBV12-3 or TRBV12-4 with TRBJ2-1; D is unresolved. This CDR3 has 13 residues. Trimming took 5 bases from V and 5 from J, leaving 10 bases between them.

The chain recombines TRBV7-2 with TRBJ2-7; D might be TRBD1 (6 bases). Trimming removed 2 bases from V and 3 bases from J, with 8 bases in between. There are 13 residues in the CDR3. Germline-derived CDR1 and CDR2 are SGHTA and FQGNSA. In DNA form, the CDR3 reads TGTGCCAGCAGCTTAACAGGGTACTACGAGCAGTACTTC. This sequence encodes CASSLTGYYEQYF.

This sequence joins TRBV11-2 and TRBJ2-3; the D is unclear. The CDR3 covers 13 residues. V lost 3 bases, J lost 3 bases, and 7 bases lay in between. Germline-derived CDR1 and CDR2 are SGHAT and FQNNGV. This CDR3 reads CASSFSGTDTQYF. The CDR3 bases are TGTGCCAGCAGCTTCTCGGGTACAGATACGCAGTATTTT.

The chain carries TRBV18 and TRBJ1-1; 7 bases align to TRBD1. The CDR3 is 15 amino acids. CDR1 KGHSH and CDR2 LQKENI come from the germline V gene. The V and J ends lost 2 bases and 0 bases, in that order; junction bases with no gene match: 3. The CDR3, as DNA: TGTGCCAGCTCACCAGAACAGGGGCTGAACACTGAAGCTTTCTTT. Protein: CASSPEQGLNTEAFF.

The chain combines TRBV5-4 with TRBJ1-1; perhaps TRBD1 as D (6 bases). Germline loops: CDR1 SGHNT, CDR2 YYREEE (reference sequence). The V and J ends lost 3 bases and 8 bases respectively, with 11 bases between them. The CDR3 totals 12 residues. The CDR3 DNA reads TGTGCCAGCAGCTCGCTGACAGGAGAAGCTTTCTTT. Translating gives CASSSLTGEAFF.

A note on this clone: A read error may account for a junction end that differs from germline. J is TRBJ2-3 and V is TRBV7-7, with a weak D call TRBD1 (5 bases). The CDR3 totals 16 residues. Germline CDR1 reads SSHAT; CDR2 reads FNYEAQ (reference sequence). The CDR3 nucleotides read TGTGCTAGCAGCTTAGACCCGGACACGGGCACAGATACGCAGTATTTT. Protein sequence: CASSLDPDTGTDTQYF.

The chain joins TRBV4-3 to TRBJ2-7, with 10 nucleotides matching TRBD2. CDR1 LGHNA and CDR2 YSLEER come from the germline V gene. This CDR3 contains 15 residues. Trimming removed 2 bases from V and 3 bases from J; junction bases left unmatched: 4. Here the CDR3 DNA reads TGCGCCAGCAGCCAACTACTAGCGGGGAACTACGAGCAGTACTTC. It is translated as CASSQLLAGNYEQYF.

The chain is built from TRBV28 and TRBJ1-1; D is ambiguous. The ends were cut back, 6 bases at V and 11 bases at J, with 16 bases in the middle. Per germline, CDR1 MDHEN and CDR2 SYDVKM. The CDR3 sequence is 12 residues long. The CDR3 DNA sequence: TGTGCCAGCAGCTTGATAGGACCGGGGGCTTTCTTT. This sequence encodes CASSLIGPGAFF.

The chain has TRBV29-1 and TRBJ2-7; D perhaps matches TRBD2 (6 bases). V lost 1 base and J lost 2, with 9 bases in between. The length of the CDR3 is 13 residues. Per germline, CDR1 SQVTM and CDR2 ANQGSEA. The CDR3 DNA reads TGCAGCGTTGAAGGAGGGAGGCCCTACGAGCAGTACTTC. This sequence encodes CSVEGGRPYEQYF.

DNA of the CDR3: TGCGCCAGCAGCCTCGGACAGGGGGACTATGGCTACACCTTC. As protein: CASSLGQGDYGYTF. This rearrangement joins TRBV4-1 to TRBJ1-2, with 10 positions matching TRBD1. This CDR3 spans 14 amino acids. Germline V CDR1 and CDR2: MGHRA, YSYEKL. Trimming took 4 bases from V and 3 from J; bases not matched to a gene: 2.

The DNA for the CDR3 is TGTGCCAGCAGTTTACTAGCGGGACCAGATACGCAGTATTTT. This codes for CASSLLAGPDTQYF. V is TRBV28 and J is TRBJ2-3; TRBD2 matches at 9 bases. This CDR3 has 14 residues. Germline trimming cut 2 bases from V and 4 bases from J; bases unmatched to any gene: 1. Germline loops: CDR1 MDHEN, CDR2 SYDVKM. The variable domain in full, completed from reference TRBV28 and TRBJ2-3, reads DVKVTQSSRYLVKRTGEKVFLECVQDMDHENMFWYRQDPGLGLRLIYFSYDVKMKEKGDIPEGYSVSREKKERFSLILESASTNQTSMYLCASSLLAGPDTQYFGPGTRLTVL.

This clone was seen at least ten times. Other DNA sequences in this sample translate to the same CDR3. This sequence joins TRBV24-1 and TRBJ1-5, with a weak D call TRBD1 (5 bases). Germline CDR1 is KGHDR and CDR2 is SFDVKD. This CDR3 is 13 amino acids long. The V end lost 3 bases, the J end lost 4 bases, and 6 bases lay between the germline ends. The DNA of the CDR3 is TGTGCCACCAGTGATCCAGGGAATCAGCCCCAGCATTTT. This gives the protein CATSDPGNQPQHF.